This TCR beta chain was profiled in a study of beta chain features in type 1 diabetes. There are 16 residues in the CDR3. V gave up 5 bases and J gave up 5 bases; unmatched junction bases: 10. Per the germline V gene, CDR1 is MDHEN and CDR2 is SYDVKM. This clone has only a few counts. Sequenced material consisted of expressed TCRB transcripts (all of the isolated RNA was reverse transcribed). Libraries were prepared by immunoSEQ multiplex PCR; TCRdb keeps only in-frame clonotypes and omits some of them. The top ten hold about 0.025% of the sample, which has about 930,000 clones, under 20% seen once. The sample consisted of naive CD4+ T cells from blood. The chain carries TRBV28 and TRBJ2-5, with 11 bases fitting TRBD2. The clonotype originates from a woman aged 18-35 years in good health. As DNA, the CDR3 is TGTGCCAGCAGTACCGAACTAGCGGGAGAGCACGAGACCCAGTACTTC. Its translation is CASSTELAGEHETQYF.